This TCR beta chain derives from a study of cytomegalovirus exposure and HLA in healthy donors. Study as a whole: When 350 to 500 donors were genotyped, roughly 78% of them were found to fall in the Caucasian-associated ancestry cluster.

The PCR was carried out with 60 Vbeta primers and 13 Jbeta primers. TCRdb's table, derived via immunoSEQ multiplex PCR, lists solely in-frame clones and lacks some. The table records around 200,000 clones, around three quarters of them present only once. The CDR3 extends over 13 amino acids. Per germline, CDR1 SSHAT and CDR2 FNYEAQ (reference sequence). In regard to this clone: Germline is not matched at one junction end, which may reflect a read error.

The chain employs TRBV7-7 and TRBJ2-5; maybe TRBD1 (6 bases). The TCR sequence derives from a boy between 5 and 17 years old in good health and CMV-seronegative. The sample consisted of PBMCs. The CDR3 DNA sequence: TGTGCTAGCAGCTTAAGGGGGCAAGAGACCCAGTACTTC. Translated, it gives CASSLRGQETQYF.